This T cell receptor (beta chain) emerged from a study of blood T cell repertoires in COVID-19. Turning to the study itself: The analysed material was cDNA or gDNA that came from T cells, B-cell-depleted T cells, or PBMCs.

This CDR3 is built from 13 residues. Germline V CDR1 and CDR2: SNHLY, FYNNEI. V was pared by 7 bases and J by 3 bases, with 13 bases between. Sequenced by immunoSEQ multiplex PCR; TCRdb stores in-frame clones only, minus some. The sample has some 150,000 clones, approximately 80% seen once. The chain recombines TRBV2 with TRBJ2-7, with D hard to call. The sequenced sample consisted of peripheral blood. The clonotype originates from a woman of 80 years or more with acute or convalescent COVID-19. CDR3 residues: CASTLGLDYEQYF. As DNA, the CDR3 is TGTGCCAGCACGCTGGGCTTGGACTACGAGCAGTACTTC. The whole variable domain, filled in from reference TRBV2 and TRBJ2-7, reads EPEVTQTPSHQVTQMGQEVILRCVPISNHLYFYWYRQILGQKVEFLVSFYNNEISEKSEIFDDQFSVERPDGSNFTLKIRSTKLEDSAMYFCASTLGLDYEQYFGPGTRLTVT.